This TCR beta chain was retrieved from a study of cytomegalovirus exposure and HLA in healthy donors. This CDR3 has 13 residues. Germline V gene lookup returns CDR1 SGHDT and CDR2 YYEEEE. V shed 3 bases and J 7 bases; nucleotides not matched to a gene: 6. On this clone: What it binds is not known.

Amplification used 60 Vbeta primers and 13 Jbeta primers. This table comes from immunoSEQ multiplex PCR, and its TCRdb copy is limited to in-frame clones, with some not included. This table holds 150,000 to 250,000 clones, 79% found once. Overall study findings and caveats: It was confirmed in vitro that a few of the CMV-associated chains were specific for CMV antigens. The study put around 180 TCR beta chains on its list as cytomegalovirus-associated. In a later analysis, a missense DCLRE1C variant was linked to TCR beta V- and J-gene trimming. Other equally common chains were less clonally expanded than HLA-associated TCR beta chains, a later analysis showed.

This receptor was taken from a girl aged 10 to 17 in good health and CMV-seropositive. Material for sequencing was PBMCs. The rearrangement links TRBV5-6 to TRBJ2-7, with TRBD1 matching over 8 bases. The chain's CDR3 is CASSYRDRREQYF. CDR3 nucleotides: TGTGCCAGCAGCTACAGGGACAGGCGGGAGCAGTACTTC.